These T cell receptor beta chains were read from a single sample in a study of T cells expressing NK-cell markers. Reanalyzing the 5' RACE reads, TCRdb keeps one entry per CDR3 protein, without DNA. The data show 550,000 to 600,000 distinct CDR3 sequences, and the top ten clones hold about 3.6%. Sequenced: blood T cells: a sorted CD56 or NKG2C T cell subset, CD4+ or CD8+ T cells, or bulk PBMC T cells (not recorded which). These receptors all come from a man between 18 and 29 years old in good health. Both conserved end residues are part of each CDR3. Each record gives: J gene, V gene, CDR3 protein.

>TRBJ2-1|TRBV23-1
CATRTSGRAFHEQFF
>TRBJ2-4|TRBV3-1
CASSLTGTVKNIQYF
>TRBJ2-7|TRBV7-6
CASSLGAGGIYEQYF
>TRBJ2-2|TRBV12-3/TRBV12-4
CASSLIGNTGELFF
>TRBJ2-2|TRBV5-1
CASSPRGNGELFF
>TRBJ1-2|TRBV12-3/TRBV12-4
CASRAENKKRGYTF
>TRBJ2-5|TRBV24-1
CATSGSDYYQETQYF
>TRBJ2-7|TRBV27
CASSGLPGEQYF
>TRBJ2-1|TRBV12-3/TRBV12-4
CASSLRGPGNEQFF
>TRBJ2-3|TRBV15
CATSNPDTDTQYF
>TRBJ2-7|TRBV7-9
CASRPLGSLTYEQYF
>TRBJ2-3|TRBV11-2
CASSFSAGALIRTDTQYF
>TRBJ2-3|TRBV6-5
CASRGADTQYF
>TRBJ1-5|TRBV20-1
CSARDAGYNQPQHF
>TRBJ2-7|TRBV12-3/TRBV12-4
CASSRTGAPSEQYF
>TRBJ1-2|TRBV12-3/TRBV12-4
CASSFSGRTNYGYTF
>TRBJ1-1|TRBV5-1
CASSLAFRGGNTEAFF
>TRBJ2-3|TRBV10-3
CAIGSGTDTQYF
>TRBJ2-5|TRBV15
CATSRDPGDQETQYF
>TRBJ2-1|TRBV2
CASSRRRAGAPNEQFF
>TRBJ1-3|TRBV4-1
CASSQGESSGNTIYF
>TRBJ2-1|TRBV6-2/TRBV6-3
CASIPERGPNEQFF
>TRBJ2-3|TRBV7-9
CASSLDRGGLDTQYF
>TRBJ2-7|TRBV7-9
CASSLLQSRRSYEQYF
>TRBJ2-1|TRBV18
CASSPPQVQREDYEQFF
>TRBJ2-3|TRBV3-1
CASSHRVEREVSDTQYF
>TRBJ2-7|TRBV5-1
CASRPRPDLYEQYF
>TRBJ1-2|TRBV15
CATSRPRQDYYGYTF
>TRBJ2-1|TRBV12-3/TRBV12-4
CASRRLAGSYNEQFF
>TRBJ2-7|TRBV12-3/TRBV12-4
CASAGTSFTYEQYF
>TRBJ2-5|TRBV10-3
CAITNGGDGEETQYF
>TRBJ1-5|TRBV7-9
CASTQSDQPQHF
>TRBJ2-7|TRBV6-1
CASSAGQDSSYEQYF
>TRBJ2-1|TRBV29-1
CSVTGTGGLNSYNEQFF
>TRBJ2-2|TRBV12-3/TRBV12-4
CASRSRRPTPGELFF
>TRBJ2-3|TRBV3-1
CASSQVRGTDTQYF
>TRBJ1-2|TRBV28
CASSTGRHYGYTF
>TRBJ2-7|TRBV10-3
CAISGDSSGYEQYF
>TRBJ1-1|TRBV19
CASSPSRGTEAFF
>TRBJ1-2|TRBV15
CATSRVGGISNGYTF
>TRBJ1-2|TRBV12-3/TRBV12-4
CASSFGLNGGYGYTF
>TRBJ1-5|TRBV12-3/TRBV12-4
CASRSTGTGNQPQHF
>TRBJ1-1|TRBV29-1
CSVAKGSGTEAFF
>TRBJ2-5|TRBV12-3/TRBV12-4
CASSRTSGRVGETQYF
>TRBJ2-2|TRBV12-3/TRBV12-4
CASSLHYPGTGELFF